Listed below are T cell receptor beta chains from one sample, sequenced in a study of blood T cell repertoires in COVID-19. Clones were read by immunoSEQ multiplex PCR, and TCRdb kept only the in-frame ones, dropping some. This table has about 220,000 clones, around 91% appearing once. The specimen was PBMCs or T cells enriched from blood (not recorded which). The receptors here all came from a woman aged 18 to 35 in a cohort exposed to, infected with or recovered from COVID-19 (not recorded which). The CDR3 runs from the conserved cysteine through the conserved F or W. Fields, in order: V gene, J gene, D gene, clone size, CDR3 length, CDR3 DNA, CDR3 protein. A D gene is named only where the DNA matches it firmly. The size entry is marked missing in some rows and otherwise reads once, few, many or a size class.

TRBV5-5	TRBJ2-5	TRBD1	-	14	TGTGCCAGCAGATCGACAGGGGTTCAGGAGACCCAGTACTTC	CASRSTGVQETQYF
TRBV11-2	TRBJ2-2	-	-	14	TGTGCCAGCAGCTTAGAAGGCGGGCCCGGGGAGCTGTTTTTT	CASSLEGGPGELFF
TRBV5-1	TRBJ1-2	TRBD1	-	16	TGCGCCAGCAGCCCCCGGGACAGTCGTTTTAACTATGGCTACACCTTC	CASSPRDSRFNYGYTF
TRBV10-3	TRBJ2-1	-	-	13	TGTGCCATCAGTCCCGGGACTCAAAATGAGCAGTTCTTC	CAISPGTQNEQFF
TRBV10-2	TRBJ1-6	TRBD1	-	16	TGCGCCAGCCAAACAGGGGGAAACATCTATAATTCACCCCTCCACTTT	CASQTGGNIYNSPLHF
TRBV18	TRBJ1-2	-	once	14	TGTGCCAGCTCTCCCTCGGGAGGGGCGGATGGCTACACCTTC	CASSPSGGADGYTF
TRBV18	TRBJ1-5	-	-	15	TGTGCCAGTCGCGGGGGGGAGCTTAGCAATCAGCCCCAGCATTTT	CASRGGELSNQPQHF
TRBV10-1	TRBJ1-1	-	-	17	TGCGCCAGCAGTGGGTCCCCCCCTAAAAGACAGGTGGAAGGAGCTTTCTTT	CASSGSPPKRQVEGAFF
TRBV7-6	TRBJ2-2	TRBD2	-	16	TGTGCCAGCAGCTTGATGACTAGCGGGAACACCGGGGAGCTGTTTTTT	CASSLMTSGNTGELFF
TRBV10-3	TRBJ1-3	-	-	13	TGTGCCATCAGTAGGACTGCCGGAAACACCATATATTTT	CAISRTAGNTIYF
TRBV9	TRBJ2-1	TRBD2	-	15	TGTGCCAGCAGCCCCCGGACTAGCGGGAACAATGAGCAGTTCTTC	CASSPRTSGNNEQFF
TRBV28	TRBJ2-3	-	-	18	TGTGCCAGCAGTTGGGTCGGGAGCGGATCCTCTAGCACAGATACGCAGTATTTT	CASSWVGSGSSSTDTQYF
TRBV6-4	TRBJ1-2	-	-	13	TGTGCCAGCAGTGTCGACAGCCCCTATGGCTACACCTTC	CASSVDSPYGYTF
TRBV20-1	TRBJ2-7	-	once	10	TGCAGTGCTCTACGACAGGAGCAGTACTTC	CSALRQEQYF
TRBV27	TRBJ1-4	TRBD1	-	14	TGTGCCAGCAGTTTTGGACAGGGGCGGTTTCAACTGTTTTTT	CASSFGQGRFQLFF
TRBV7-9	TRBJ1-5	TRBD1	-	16	TGTGCCAGCAGCTCAGACAGGATGACAGGGCGGCAGCCCCAGCATTTT	CASSSDRMTGRQPQHF
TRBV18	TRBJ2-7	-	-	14	TGTGCCAGCTCACCCTCAGACAGTCCCTACGAGCAGTACTTC	CASSPSDSPYEQYF
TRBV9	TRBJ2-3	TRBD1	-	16	TGTGCCAGCAGCGCTACAGGGGTCTCTAGCACAGATACGCAGTATTTT	CASSATGVSSTDTQYF
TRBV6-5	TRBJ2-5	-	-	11	TGTGCCAGCAGTTATCTGGAGACCCAGTACTTC	CASSYLETQYF
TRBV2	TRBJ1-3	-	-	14	TGTGCCAGCCGGATTGGCGGGTTTTCTAACACCATATATTTT	CASRIGGFSNTIYF
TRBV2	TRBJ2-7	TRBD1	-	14	TGTGCCAGCAGCTCCGGGACAGGGATCTACGAGCAGTACTTC	CASSSGTGIYEQYF
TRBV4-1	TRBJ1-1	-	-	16	TGCGCCAGCAGCCAACGGCCCGGGACACTGGGGACTGAAGCTTTCTTT	CASSQRPGTLGTEAFF
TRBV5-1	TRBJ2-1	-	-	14	TGCGCCAGCAGCTTGGCAGGGCCTGGCAATGAGCAGTTCTTC	CASSLAGPGNEQFF
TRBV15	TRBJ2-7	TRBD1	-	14	TGTGCCACCAGCAGGGGGACAGACTCCTACGAGCAGTACTTC	CATSRGTDSYEQYF
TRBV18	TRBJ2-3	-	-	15	TGTGCCAGCTCAATGGACAGAGGGGGATTTGATACGCAGTATTTT	CASSMDRGGFDTQYF
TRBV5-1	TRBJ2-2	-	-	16	TGCGCCAGCAGCCCCTATGGACAGAGCAACACCGGGGAGCTGTTTTTT	CASSPYGQSNTGELFF
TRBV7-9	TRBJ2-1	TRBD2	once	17	TGTGCCAGCAGCCACACGACTAGCGGGGGGTCCTACAATGAGCAGTTCTTC	CASSHTTSGGSYNEQFF
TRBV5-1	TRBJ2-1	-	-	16	TGCGCCAGCAGCCGTCAACAGGGTGGGACCTACAATGAGCAGTTCTTC	CASSRQQGGTYNEQFF
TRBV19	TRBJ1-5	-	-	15	TGTGCCAGTAGTCCTCTCCCGGGGGGCAATCAGCCCCAGCATTTT	CASSPLPGGNQPQHF
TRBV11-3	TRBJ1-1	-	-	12	TGTGCCAGCAGCTCCGAGGTCACTGAAGCTTTCTTT	CASSSEVTEAFF
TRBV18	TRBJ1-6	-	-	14	TGTGCCAGCTCACCACAAGAGGGTAACTCACCCCTCCACTTT	CASSPQEGNSPLHF
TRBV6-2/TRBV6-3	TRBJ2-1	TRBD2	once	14	TGTGCCAGCAGTTCCACTAGCGAGTACAATGAGCAGTTCTTC	CASSSTSEYNEQFF
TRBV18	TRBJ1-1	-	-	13	TGTGCCAGCTCAACGGACAGGAACACTGAAGCTTTCTTT	CASSTDRNTEAFF
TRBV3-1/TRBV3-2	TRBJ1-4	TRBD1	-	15	TGTGCCAGCAGCCTCCAACAGGGGGGGAATGAAAAACTGTTTTTT	CASSLQQGGNEKLFF
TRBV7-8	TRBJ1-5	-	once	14	TGTGCCAGCAGCGCGGGGACGGGAAATCAGCCCCAGCATTTT	CASSAGTGNQPQHF
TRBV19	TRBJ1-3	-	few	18	TGTGCCAGCAGTTCGCCGGGGATGTTAAGGGTCCTTGGAAACACCATATATTTT	CASSSPGMLRVLGNTIYF
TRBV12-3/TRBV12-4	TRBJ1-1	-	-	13	TGTGCCAGCAAGCGACAGATGAACACTGAAGCTTTCTTT	CASKRQMNTEAFF
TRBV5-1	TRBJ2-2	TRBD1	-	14	TGCGCCAGCAGCTCCGGGACAGGAACCGGGGAGCTGTTTTTT	CASSSGTGTGELFF
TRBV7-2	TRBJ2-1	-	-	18	TGTGCCAGCAGCTTAGTTGGCAGGGGCCCCTTAAAGTACAATGAGCAGTTCTTC	CASSLVGRGPLKYNEQFF
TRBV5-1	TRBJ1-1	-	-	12	TGCGCCAGCAGCTCTTCGAACACTGAAGCTTTCTTT	CASSSSNTEAFF
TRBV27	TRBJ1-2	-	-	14	TGTGCCAGCAGTTTGACAGGCTATAACTATGGCTACACCTTC	CASSLTGYNYGYTF